This entry describes one T cell receptor beta chain. The antigen is undetermined. The data were taken from a study of blood T cells in healthy people across ages. Overall study results and limits: Higher diversity and more naive CD4+ cells were features of long-lived donors, compared to aged donors.

The study recruited healthy Caucasian donors from Russia who were aged roughly 6 to 95. There were at least 5.5 micrograms of total RNA extracted from every sample. The CDR3 extends over 17 amino acids. Germline V gene lookup returns CDR1 SGHRS and CDR2 YFSETQ. The V end was cut by 2 bases, the J end by 11 bases, with 23 bases between. A second PCR, run for roughly 6 to 11 cycles, used a sample-barcoded 5' primer plus a J-beta primer mix. Every individual sample yielded 2.5 million or more paired-end reads (each containing CDR3). TCRdb itself ran the 5' RACE reads through MiXCR, one entry per CDR3 protein. The table has over 1,500,000 distinct CDR3 sequences, approximately 50% seen once.

The rearrangement uses TRBV5-1 and TRBJ1-6; tentative D call: TRBD1 (6 bases). Material: blood. The sequence derives from a middle-aged woman in good health. This CDR3 reads CASSLKKKQGGMPPLHF. The CDR3 DNA is TGCGCCAGCAGCTTAAAAAAAAAACAGGGTGGAATGCCACCCCTCCACTTT.